The clone carrying this T cell receptor beta chain was seen once. The sample comes from a study of blood T cell repertoires in COVID-19. Study in general: Samples representing acute and convalescent COVID-19 were sourced from the United States, Italy and Spain. Sources were T cells, B-cell-depleted T cells, or PBMCs; the material itself was cDNA or gDNA.

This CDR3 has 14 residues. Germline V gene data show CDR1 as SEHNR and CDR2 as FQNEAQ (reference sequence). V was clipped by 6 bases and J by 3 bases; unmatched bases: 6. TCRdb keeps only in-frame clones here, not all; method: immunoSEQ multiplex PCR. Here the sample spans some 76,000 clones, roughly 80% being singletons. This receptor was taken from a woman in her sixties or seventies with acute or convalescent COVID-19. The chain employs TRBV7-9 and TRBJ1-1, with TRBD1 matching 8 bases. Input material: peripheral blood. In nucleotides, the CDR3 is TGTGCCAGCAGTCTACAGGGGGGCGACACTGAAGCTTTCTTT. Translated, it gives CASSLQGGDTEAFF.